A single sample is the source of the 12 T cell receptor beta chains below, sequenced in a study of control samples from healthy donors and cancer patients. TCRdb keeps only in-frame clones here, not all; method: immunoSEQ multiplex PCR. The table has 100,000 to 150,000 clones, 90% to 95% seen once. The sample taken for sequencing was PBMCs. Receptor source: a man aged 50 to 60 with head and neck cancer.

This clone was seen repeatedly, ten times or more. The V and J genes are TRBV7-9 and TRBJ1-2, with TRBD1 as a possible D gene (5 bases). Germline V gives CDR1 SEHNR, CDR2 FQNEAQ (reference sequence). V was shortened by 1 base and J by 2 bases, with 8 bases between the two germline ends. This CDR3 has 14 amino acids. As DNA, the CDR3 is TGTGCCAGCAGCTTAGGGGGCGTGAACTATGGCTACACCTTC. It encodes CASSLGGVNYGYTF.

The CDR3 DNA sequence: TGCGCCAGCAGCCAGATCTCGGGAACTAGCGGATCGAACACCGGGGAGCTGTTTTTT. This sequence encodes CASSQISGTSGSNTGELFF. The chain joins TRBV4-3 to TRBJ2-2; 8 bases agree with TRBD2. The V gene end was trimmed by 3 bases and the J gene end by 0 bases; junction bases not matched to a gene: 12. The CDR3 runs to 19 residues. Germline assignment: CDR1 LGHNA and CDR2 YSLEER.

The CDR3 is CASSFGGRAEGYTF. The CDR3 DNA reads TGTGCCAGCAGCTTCGGGGGGCGCGCTGAAGGCTACACCTTC. This chain links TRBV5-6 with TRBJ1-2, with a weak D call TRBD1 (6 bases). V was clipped by 2 bases and J by 8 bases, with 16 bases between them. The CDR3 has 14 amino acids. Per germline, CDR1 SGHDT and CDR2 YYEEEE.

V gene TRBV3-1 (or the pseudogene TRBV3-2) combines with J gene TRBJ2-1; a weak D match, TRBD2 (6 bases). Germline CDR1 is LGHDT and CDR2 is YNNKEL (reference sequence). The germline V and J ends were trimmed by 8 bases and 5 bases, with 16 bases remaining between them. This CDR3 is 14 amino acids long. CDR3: CASRRLGMNNEQFF. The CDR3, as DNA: TGTGCCAGCCGACGACTAGGGATGAACAATGAGCAGTTCTTC.

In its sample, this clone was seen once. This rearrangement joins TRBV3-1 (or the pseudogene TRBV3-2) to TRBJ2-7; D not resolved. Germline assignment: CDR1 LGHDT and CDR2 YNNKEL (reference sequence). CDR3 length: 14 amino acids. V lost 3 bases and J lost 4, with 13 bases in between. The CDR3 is CASSHALVGYEQYF. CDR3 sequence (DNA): TGTGCCAGCAGCCACGCACTCGTAGGGTACGAGCAGTACTTC.

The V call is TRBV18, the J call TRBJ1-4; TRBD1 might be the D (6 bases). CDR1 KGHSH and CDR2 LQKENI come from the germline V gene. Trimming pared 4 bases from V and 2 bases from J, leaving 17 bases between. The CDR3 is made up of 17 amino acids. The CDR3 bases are TGTGCCAGCTCACTACTCTCCCCAGGGGTCACTAATGAAAAACTGTTTTTT. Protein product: CASSLLSPGVTNEKLFF. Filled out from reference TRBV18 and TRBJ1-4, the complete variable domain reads NAGVMQNPRHLVRRRGQEARLRCSPMKGHSHVYWYRQLPEEGLKFMVYLQKENIIDESGMPKERFSAEFPKEGPSILRIQQVVRGDSAAYFCASSLLSPGVTNEKLFFGSGTQLSVL.

This CDR3 reads CASSFTRANSPLHF. CDR3 DNA: TGTGCCAGCAGTTTTACTAGGGCCAATTCACCCCTCCACTTT. The rearrangement links TRBV9 to TRBJ1-6; D remains ambiguous. The germline gives CDR1 SGDLS, CDR2 YYNGEE. V lost 5 bases and J lost 7, with 13 bases in between. CDR3 length: 14 amino acids.

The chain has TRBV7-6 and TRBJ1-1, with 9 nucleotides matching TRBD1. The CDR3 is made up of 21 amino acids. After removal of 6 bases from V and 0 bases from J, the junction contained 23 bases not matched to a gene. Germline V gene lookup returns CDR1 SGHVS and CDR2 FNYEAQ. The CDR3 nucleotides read TGTGCCAGCAGTAATGCCGAACCGGGACAGGGAATTCGTGGGCTGAACACTGAAGCTTTCTTT. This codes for CASSNAEPGQGIRGLNTEAFF.

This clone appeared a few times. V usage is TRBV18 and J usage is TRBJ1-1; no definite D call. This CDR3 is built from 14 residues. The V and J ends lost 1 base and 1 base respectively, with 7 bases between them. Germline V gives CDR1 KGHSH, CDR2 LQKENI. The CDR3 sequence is CASSPHLGNTEAFF. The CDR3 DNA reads TGTGCCAGCTCACCACATCTCGGGAACACTGAAGCTTTCTTT.

This CDR3 is CASSQFGASGGAAELFF. CDR3 nucleotides: TGCGCCAGCAGCCAATTTGGTGCTAGCGGGGGGGCAGCGGAGCTGTTTTTT. The V call is TRBV4-3, the J call TRBJ2-2, with 12 bases fitting TRBD2. The CDR3 has 17 residues. In germline, CDR1 is LGHNA, CDR2 YSLEER. The junction had 11 bases not matched to a gene; V was cut back by 2 bases and J by 10 bases.

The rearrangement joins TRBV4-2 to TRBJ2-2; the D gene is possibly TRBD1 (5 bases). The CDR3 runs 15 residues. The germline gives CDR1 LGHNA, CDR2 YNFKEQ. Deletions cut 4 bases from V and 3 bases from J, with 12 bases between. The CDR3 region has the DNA TGTGCCAGCAGCCGCTCCCTAGGGGACACCGGGGAGCTGTTTTTT. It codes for CASSRSLGDTGELFF.

CDR3 nucleotides: TGTGCAATCAGTCTTACTCCCCCAAGGACAGCCCGAAGCCTTTACAATGAGCAGTTCTTC. Translated, it gives CAISLTPPRTARSLYNEQFF. This chain links TRBV7-8 with TRBJ2-1, with D maybe TRBD1 (6 bases). The CDR3 has 20 residues. Looked up from germline, CDR1 is SGHVS and CDR2 is FQNEAQ.